Described below is a single T cell receptor (beta chain) sequence and its context. What it binds is not known. The germline gives CDR1 MNHNS, CDR2 SASEGT. V shed 2 bases and J 7 bases; nucleotides not matched to a gene: 5. The CDR3 covers 15 residues. This record comes from a study of cytomegalovirus exposure and HLA in healthy donors. About the research overall: An analysis done earlier identified almost 120 million unique TCR beta sequences from around 180 million T cells. Study results and caveats: Most TCR sequences were rare, but some public TCRs occurred in many donors. In an earlier analysis, productive rearrangement rates for most beta V segments clustered near 87% or 30%.

With 60 Vbeta and 13 Jbeta primers, the PCR was carried out. The table came from immunoSEQ multiplex PCR; TCRdb's copy has only in-frame clones and leaves some out. The data contain around 40,000 clones, around two thirds of them seen just once; the ten biggest clones take up around 8.7%. The gene calls are TRBV6-1 and TRBJ1-6, with 7 positions matching TRBD1. This TCR derives from a human donor in good health. Sequenced sample: PBMCs. The CDR3 region has the DNA TGTGCCAGCAGTGAAATTCCAGGGGGGAATTCACCCCTCCACTTT. This sequence encodes CASSEIPGGNSPLHF.